This passage covers 5 T cell receptor beta chains from one sample sequenced in a study of blood T cell repertoires in COVID-19. The method was immunoSEQ multiplex PCR; TCRdb's version includes in-frame clones alone and lacks a portion of them. The table records some 350,000 clones, roughly 90% of them present only once. The source material was peripheral blood. These receptors all stem from a woman in her 70s with COVID-19, enrolled during active disease.

The chain joins TRBV6-5 to TRBJ1-1; 10 bases match TRBD1. This CDR3 contains 14 residues. CDR1 and CDR2 (germline): MNHEY, SVGAGI. With 6 bases clipped from V and 11 bases from J, the junction kept 12 bases outside the gene matches. CDR3 coding DNA: TGTGCCAGCAGCCCGGGACAGGGGCTAAGTGGGGCTTTCTTT. This encodes CASSPGQGLSGAFF.

The table lists this clone with a count of one. This chain connects TRBV10-3 to TRBJ1-4, with TRBD1 matching over 7 bases. In germline, CDR1 is ENHRY, CDR2 SYGVKD. The length of the CDR3 is 14 residues. The V gene end was trimmed by 6 bases and the J gene end by 5 bases; junction bases not matched to a gene: 6. The CDR3 region has the DNA TGTGCCATCAGGGGGACAGATGCGAATGAAAAACTGTTTTTT. It codes for CAIRGTDANEKLFF.

The chain has TRBV11-2 and TRBJ2-2; D uncertain. From germline, CDR1 is SGHAT and CDR2 FQNNGV. V lost 5 bases to trimming and J lost 2 bases, with 9 bases between them. CDR3 length equals 14 residues. This chain's CDR3 is CASSRDLNTGELFF. In DNA, the CDR3 is TGTGCCAGCAGCCGAGATCTTAACACCGGGGAGCTGTTTTTT.

The chain uses TRBV5-6 and TRBJ1-1; D unclear. The CDR3 is made up of 14 amino acids. V lost 4 bases and J lost 1, with 11 bases in between. CDR1 is SGHDT, CDR2 YYEEEE, per germline. The CDR3 DNA follows: TGTGCCAGCAGCCCACTGAGGGAGAACACTGAAGCTTTCTTT. Translation gives CASSPLRENTEAFF.

This clone was counted a single time. Here the CDR3 DNA reads TGTGCCAGCAGCTTAGCCGGGACTAGCGGGGGGGCGGGATACAATGAGCAGTTCTTC. Translation gives CASSLAGTSGGAGYNEQFF. This rearrangement joins TRBV11-2 to TRBJ2-1; 16 bases map to TRBD2. The V gene end was trimmed by 1 base and the J gene end by 4 bases; junction bases not matched to a gene: 7. Germline CDR1 is SGHAT and CDR2 is FQNNGV. The CDR3 spans 19 residues.